This T cell receptor (beta chain) was profiled in a study of T cell changes during pregnancy in multiple sclerosis. Profiled with immunoSEQ multiplex PCR; TCRdb holds only in-frame clones, not every one. The sample holds 25,000 to 40,000 clones, approximately 86% seen once. Trimming at V came to 9 bases and at J to 1 base, leaving 11 bases not matched to a gene. The CDR3 totals 16 residues. Germline CDR1 LNHDA, CDR2 SQIVND (reference sequence). The TCR comes from a female donor with multiple sclerosis, enrolled in a pregnancy study. The sequencing used CD8+ T cells from peripheral blood mononuclear cells, collected before pregnancy. The rearrangement uses TRBV19 and TRBJ2-2; 7 nucleotides match TRBD2. CDR3 loop: CASSWSGTVNTGELFF. The CDR3 nucleotides are TGTGCCAGCAGTTGGAGCGGGACCGTGAACACCGGGGAGCTGTTTTTT.